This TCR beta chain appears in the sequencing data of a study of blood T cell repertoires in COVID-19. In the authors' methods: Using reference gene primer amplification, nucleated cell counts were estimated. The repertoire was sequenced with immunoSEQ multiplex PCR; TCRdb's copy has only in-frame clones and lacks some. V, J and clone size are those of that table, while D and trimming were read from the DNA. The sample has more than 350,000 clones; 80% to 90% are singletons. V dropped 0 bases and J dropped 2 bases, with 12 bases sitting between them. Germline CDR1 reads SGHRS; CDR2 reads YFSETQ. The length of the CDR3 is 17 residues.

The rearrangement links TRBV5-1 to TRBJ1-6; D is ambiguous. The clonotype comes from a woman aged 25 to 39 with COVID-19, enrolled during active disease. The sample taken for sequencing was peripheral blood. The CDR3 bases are TGCGCCAGCAGCTTGGAAGCGGGGAGGACCTATAATTCACCCCTCCACTTT. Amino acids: CASSLEAGRTYNSPLHF. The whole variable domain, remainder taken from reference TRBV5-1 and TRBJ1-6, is KAGVTQTPRYLIKTRGQQVTLSCSPISGHRSVSWYQQTPGQGLQFLFEYFSETQRNKGNFPGRFSGRQFSNSRSEMNVSTLELGDSALYLCASSLEAGRTYNSPLHFGNGTRLTVT.